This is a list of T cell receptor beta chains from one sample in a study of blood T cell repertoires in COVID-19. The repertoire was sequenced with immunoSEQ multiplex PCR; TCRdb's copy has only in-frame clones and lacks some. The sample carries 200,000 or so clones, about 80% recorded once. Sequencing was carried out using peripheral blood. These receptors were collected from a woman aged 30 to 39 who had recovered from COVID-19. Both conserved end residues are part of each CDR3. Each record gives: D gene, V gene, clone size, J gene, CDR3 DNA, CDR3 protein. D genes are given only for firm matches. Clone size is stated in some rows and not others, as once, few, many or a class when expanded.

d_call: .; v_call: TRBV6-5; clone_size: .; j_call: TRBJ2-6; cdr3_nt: TGTGCCAGCAGACAGGGATCTGGGGCCAACGTCCTGACTTTC; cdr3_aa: CASRQGSGANVLTF
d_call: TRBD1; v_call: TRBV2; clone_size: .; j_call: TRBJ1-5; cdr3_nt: TGTGCCAGCGGGACCCATGTTCAGGGGGTGGATCAGCCCCAGCATTTT; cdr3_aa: CASGTHVQGVDQPQHF
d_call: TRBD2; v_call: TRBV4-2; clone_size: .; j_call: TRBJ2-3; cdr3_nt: TGTGCCAGCAGCCAAGCCGGGACTAGCGACCTCGGCACAGATACGCAGTATTTT; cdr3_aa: CASSQAGTSDLGTDTQYF
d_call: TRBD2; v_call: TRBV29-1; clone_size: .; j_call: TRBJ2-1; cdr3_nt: TGCAGCGTTGTAGTCGGGACTAGCGGGAGTTGGTATGAGCAGTTCTTC; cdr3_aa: CSVVVGTSGSWYEQFF
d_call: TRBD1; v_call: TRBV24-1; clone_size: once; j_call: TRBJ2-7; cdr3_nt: TGTGCCACCAGTGACGAAGGGACAGGGGGCGCCGAGCAGTACTTC; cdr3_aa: CATSDEGTGGAEQYF
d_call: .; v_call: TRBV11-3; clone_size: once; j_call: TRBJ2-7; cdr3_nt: TGTGCCAGCAGCTTAGGGTACGGCTACGAGCAGTACTTC; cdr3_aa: CASSLGYGYEQYF
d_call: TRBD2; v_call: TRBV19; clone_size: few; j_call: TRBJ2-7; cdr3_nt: TGTGCCAGTAGTGTCGGCGGGAGCTCCTACGAGCAGTACTTC; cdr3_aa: CASSVGGSSYEQYF
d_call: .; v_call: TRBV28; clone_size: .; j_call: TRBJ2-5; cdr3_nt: TGTGCCGGATCTTACGGGGGTCAAGAGACCCAGTACTTC; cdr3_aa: CAGSYGGQETQYF
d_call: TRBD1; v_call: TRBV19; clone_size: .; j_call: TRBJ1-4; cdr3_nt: TGTGCCAGTAGTACGGGACAGCTCAGATGGGAAAAACTGTTTTTT; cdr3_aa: CASSTGQLRWEKLFF
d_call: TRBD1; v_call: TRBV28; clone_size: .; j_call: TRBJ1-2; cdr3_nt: TGTGCCAGCAGTTCGGGTGGAACAGGGGGAGGCTACACCTTC; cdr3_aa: CASSSGGTGGGYTF
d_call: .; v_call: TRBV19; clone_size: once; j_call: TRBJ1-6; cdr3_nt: TGTGCCAGTAGTACCAAGCCTAATTCACCCCTCCACTTT; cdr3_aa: CASSTKPNSPLHF
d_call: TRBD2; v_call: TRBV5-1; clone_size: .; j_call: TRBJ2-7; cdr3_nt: TGCGCCAGCAGCCTAGGGACTAGCGGGACCTACGAGCAGTACTTC; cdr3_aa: CASSLGTSGTYEQYF
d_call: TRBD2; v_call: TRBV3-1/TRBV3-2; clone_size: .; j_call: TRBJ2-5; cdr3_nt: TGTGCCAGCAGCCCCAACTTCCGGGGGGAAGAGACCCAGTACTTC; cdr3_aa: CASSPNFRGEETQYF
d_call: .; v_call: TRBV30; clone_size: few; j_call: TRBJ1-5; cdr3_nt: TGTGCCTGGAGTCTACCTTTTGTTTATAGCAATCAGCCCCAGCATTTT; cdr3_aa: CAWSLPFVYSNQPQHF
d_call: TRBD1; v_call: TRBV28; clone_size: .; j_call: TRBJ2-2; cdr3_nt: TGTTTTACCCGACCGGGACAGGGGAACACCGGGGAGCTGTTTTTT; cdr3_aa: CFTRPGQGNTGELFF
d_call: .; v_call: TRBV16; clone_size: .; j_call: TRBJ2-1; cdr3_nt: TGTGCCAGCAGCCTCGTCCTTACGGCGGGGCAGGGCAATGAGCAGTTCTTC; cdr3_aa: CASSLVLTAGQGNEQFF
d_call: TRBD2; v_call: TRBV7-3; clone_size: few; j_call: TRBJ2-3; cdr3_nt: TGTGCCAGCAGCTTAAAGCTAGCGGGAGCTACGCAGTATTTT; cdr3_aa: CASSLKLAGATQYF
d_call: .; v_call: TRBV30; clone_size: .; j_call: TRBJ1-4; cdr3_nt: TGTGCCTGGGCCGGGAGTAGGGGAGCAACTAATGAAAAACTGTTTTTT; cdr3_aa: CAWAGSRGATNEKLFF
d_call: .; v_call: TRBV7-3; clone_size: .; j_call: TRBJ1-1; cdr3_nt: TGTGCCAGCAGCTCCCAGGGAAGTACTGAAGCTTTCTTT; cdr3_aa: CASSSQGSTEAFF
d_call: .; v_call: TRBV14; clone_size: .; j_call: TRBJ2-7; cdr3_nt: TGTGCCAGCAGCCAAGGTCGGGGGACCTACGAGCAGTACTTC; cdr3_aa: CASSQGRGTYEQYF
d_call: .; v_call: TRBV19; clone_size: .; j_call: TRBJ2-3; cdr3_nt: TGTGCCAGTAGTATAGCCATTGGCACAGATACGCAGTATTTT; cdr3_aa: CASSIAIGTDTQYF
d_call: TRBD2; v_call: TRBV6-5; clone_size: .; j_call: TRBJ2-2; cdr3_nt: TGTGCCAGCAACCCAACGGGGGGGACCGGGGAGCTGTTTTTT; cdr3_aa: CASNPTGGTGELFF
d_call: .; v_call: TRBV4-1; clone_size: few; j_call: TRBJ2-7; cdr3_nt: TGCGCCAGCAGCCAAAACCCCAGGATCAACTCCTACGAGCAGTACTTC; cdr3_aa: CASSQNPRINSYEQYF
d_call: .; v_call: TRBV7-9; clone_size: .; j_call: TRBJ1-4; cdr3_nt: TGTGCCAGCGGATCGAGGGCAACTAATGAAAAACTGTTTTTT; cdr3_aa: CASGSRATNEKLFF
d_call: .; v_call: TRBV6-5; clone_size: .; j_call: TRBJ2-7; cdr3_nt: TGTGCCAGCAGTTACCTCGGAAGGGGCTACGAGCAGTACTTC; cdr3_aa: CASSYLGRGYEQYF
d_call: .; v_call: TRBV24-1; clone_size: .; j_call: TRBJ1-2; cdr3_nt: TGTGCCACCAGTGATTTCCGCCCCACCCTGGACGGGGGCTATGGCTACACCTTC; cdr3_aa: CATSDFRPTLDGGYGYTF
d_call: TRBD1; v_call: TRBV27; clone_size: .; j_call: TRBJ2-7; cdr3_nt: TGTGCCAGCAGTTACAGGGGACGTTACGAGCAGTACTTC; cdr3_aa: CASSYRGRYEQYF
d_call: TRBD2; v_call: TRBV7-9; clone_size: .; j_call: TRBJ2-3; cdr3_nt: TGTGCCAGCAGCGCGCGGGAGGGCCCAGATACGCAGTATTTT; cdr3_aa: CASSAREGPDTQYF
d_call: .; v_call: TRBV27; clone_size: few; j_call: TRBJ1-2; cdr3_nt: TGTGCCAGCAGTTTATCGTACAGACAGGTCACCTTCTATGGCTACACCTTC; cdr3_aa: CASSLSYRQVTFYGYTF
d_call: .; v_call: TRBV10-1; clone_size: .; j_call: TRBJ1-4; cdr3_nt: TGCGCCAGCAGGAGCGCTACATTAGTTGCAACTAATGAAAAACTGTTTTTT; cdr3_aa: CASRSATLVATNEKLFF
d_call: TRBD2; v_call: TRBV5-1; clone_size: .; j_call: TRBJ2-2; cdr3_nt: TGCGCCAGCAGCTGGGGTAGCGGGGAAACCGGGGAGCTGTTTTTT; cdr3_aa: CASSWGSGETGELFF
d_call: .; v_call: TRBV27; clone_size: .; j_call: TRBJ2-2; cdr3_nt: TGTGCCAGCAGTTTATCCAGGGCGAGCACCGGGGAGCTGTTTTTT; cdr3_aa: CASSLSRASTGELFF
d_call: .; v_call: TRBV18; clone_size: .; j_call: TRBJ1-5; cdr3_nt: TGTGCCAGCTCACCAAGACAGGATCAGCCCCAGCATTTT; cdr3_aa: CASSPRQDQPQHF
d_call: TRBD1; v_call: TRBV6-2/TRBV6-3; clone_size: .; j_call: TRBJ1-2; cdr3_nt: TGTGCCAGCAGCCACCGACAGGGTACGAACTATGGCTACACCTTC; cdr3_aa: CASSHRQGTNYGYTF
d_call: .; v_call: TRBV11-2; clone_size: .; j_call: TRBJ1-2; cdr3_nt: TGTGCCAGCAGTCACGGACAGTATTATGGCTACACCTTC; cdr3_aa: CASSHGQYYGYTF
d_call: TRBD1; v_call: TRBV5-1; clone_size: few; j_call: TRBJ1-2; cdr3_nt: TGCGCCAGCAGCTTGGCGCAGGGGGCCTCTAACTATGGCTACACCTTC; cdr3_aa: CASSLAQGASNYGYTF
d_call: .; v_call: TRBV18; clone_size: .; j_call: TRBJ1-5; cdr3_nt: TGTGCCAGCTCACCACGATCAACCTCTGGGGCCAGAGCCCAGCATTTT; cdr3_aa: CASSPRSTSGARAQHF
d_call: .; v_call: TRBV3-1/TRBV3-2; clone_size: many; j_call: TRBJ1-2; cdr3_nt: TGTGCCAGCAGCCAAGACCAGTCCTATGGCTACACCTTC; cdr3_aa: CASSQDQSYGYTF
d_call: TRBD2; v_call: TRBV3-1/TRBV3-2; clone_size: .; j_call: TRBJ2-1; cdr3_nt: TGTGCCAGCAGCCAAGTTAGTAGTAGCGGGAGGAGCTCCTACAATGAGCAGTTCTTC; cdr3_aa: CASSQVSSSGRSSYNEQFF
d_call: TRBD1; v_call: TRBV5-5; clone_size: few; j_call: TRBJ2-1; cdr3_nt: TGTGCCAGCAGACGACAGGGGAACAATGAGCAGTTCTTC; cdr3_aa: CASRRQGNNEQFF
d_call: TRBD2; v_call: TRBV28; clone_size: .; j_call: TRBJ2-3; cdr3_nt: TGTGCCAGCAGTGGACGGGAGGGCACAGATACGCAGTATTTT; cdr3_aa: CASSGREGTDTQYF
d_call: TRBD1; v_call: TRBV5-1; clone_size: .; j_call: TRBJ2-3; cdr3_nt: TGCGCCAGCAGCTGGGGCGTGGGACAGGGCACATATACGCAGTATTTT; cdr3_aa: CASSWGVGQGTYTQYF
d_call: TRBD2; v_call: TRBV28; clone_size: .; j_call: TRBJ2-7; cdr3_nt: TGTGCCAGCAGCCCGGGAGGGCTGTCCTACGAGCAGTACTTC; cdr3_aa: CASSPGGLSYEQYF
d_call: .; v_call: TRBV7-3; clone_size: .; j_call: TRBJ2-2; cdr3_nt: TGTGCCAGCAGCACAGAGCGGCCAGGCGGGGAGCTGTTTTTT; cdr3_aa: CASSTERPGGELFF
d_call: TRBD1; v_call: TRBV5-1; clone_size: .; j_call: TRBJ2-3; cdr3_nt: TGCGCCAGCAGCTCCGGACAGGGGACAGATACGCAGTATTTT; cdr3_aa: CASSSGQGTDTQYF
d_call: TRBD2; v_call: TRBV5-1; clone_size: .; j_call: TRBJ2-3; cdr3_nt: TGCGCCAGCAGCTCGGGACTAGCGGAAAGCACAGATACGCAGTATTTT; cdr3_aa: CASSSGLAESTDTQYF
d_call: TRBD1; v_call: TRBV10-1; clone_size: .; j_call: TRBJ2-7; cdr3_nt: TGCGCCAGCAGTCGTCCGGGACAGGACGGGGGCGAGCAGTACTTC; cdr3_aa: CASSRPGQDGGEQYF
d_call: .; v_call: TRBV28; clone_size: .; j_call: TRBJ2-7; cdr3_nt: TGTGCCAGCAGTTTAAGGACAGACTTAGCCCACGAGCAGTACTTC; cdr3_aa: CASSLRTDLAHEQYF
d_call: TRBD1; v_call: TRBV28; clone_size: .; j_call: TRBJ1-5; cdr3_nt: TGTGCCAGCAGTTTACTCAGGGGGCTCAATCAGCCCCAGCATTTT; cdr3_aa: CASSLLRGLNQPQHF
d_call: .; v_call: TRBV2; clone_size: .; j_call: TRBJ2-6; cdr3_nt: TGTGCCAGCAGTGCCAGGGCTGGGGCCAACGTCCTGACTTTC; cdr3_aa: CASSARAGANVLTF
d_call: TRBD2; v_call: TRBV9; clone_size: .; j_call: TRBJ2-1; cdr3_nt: TGTGCCAGCAGCGCTAGACTAGCGGGAGACAATGAGCAGTTCTTC; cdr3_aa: CASSARLAGDNEQFF
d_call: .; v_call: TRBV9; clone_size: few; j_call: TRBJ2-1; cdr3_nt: TGTGCCAGCAGCGTATCCCCGGTCGGGATGGGGAATGAGCAGTTCTTC; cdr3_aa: CASSVSPVGMGNEQFF
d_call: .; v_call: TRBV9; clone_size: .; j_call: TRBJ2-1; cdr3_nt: TGTGCCAGCAGCGTATCCGGGTCCTTATACAATGAGCAGTTCTTC; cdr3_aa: CASSVSGSLYNEQFF
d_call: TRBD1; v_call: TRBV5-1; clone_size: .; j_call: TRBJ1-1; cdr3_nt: TGCGCCAGCAGCTCGGCCGGGACAGGGGTCACTGAAGCTTTCTTT; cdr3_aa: CASSSAGTGVTEAFF
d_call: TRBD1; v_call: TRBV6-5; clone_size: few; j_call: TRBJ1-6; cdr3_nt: TGTGCCAGCAGTTATTCTACAGGGGGATATTCACCCCTCCACTTT; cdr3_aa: CASSYSTGGYSPLHF
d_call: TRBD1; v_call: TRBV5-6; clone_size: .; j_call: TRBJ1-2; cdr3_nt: TGTGCCAGCAGCCCTAATAGGAAGGGGGCGCGGGGCTACACCTTC; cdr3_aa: CASSPNRKGARGYTF
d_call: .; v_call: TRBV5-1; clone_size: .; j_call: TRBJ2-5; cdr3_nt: TGCGCCAGCAGAAAGTCTAGCTCGGTGGAGACCCAGTACTTC; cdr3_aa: CASRKSSSVETQYF
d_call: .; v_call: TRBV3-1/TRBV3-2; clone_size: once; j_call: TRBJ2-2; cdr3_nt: TGTGCCAGCAGCCAATCAGGCTGGGAGCTGTTTTTT; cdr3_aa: CASSQSGWELFF
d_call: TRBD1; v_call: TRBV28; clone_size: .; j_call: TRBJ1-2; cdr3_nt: TGTGCCAGCAGCATAACAGGGGGCTACCGGTTCTATGGCTACACCTTC; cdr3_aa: CASSITGGYRFYGYTF
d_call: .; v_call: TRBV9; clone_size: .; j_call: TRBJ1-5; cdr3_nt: TGTGCCAGCAGCGTGGACGGACAGCCTAATCAGCCCCAGCATTTT; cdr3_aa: CASSVDGQPNQPQHF